These 14 T cell receptor beta chains were all obtained from the same sample, sequenced in a study of blood T cell repertoires in COVID-19. The method was immunoSEQ multiplex PCR; TCRdb's version includes in-frame clones alone and lacks a portion of them. The sample records 250,000 to 300,000 clones, approximately 91% being singletons. Specimen: peripheral blood. Every receptor here comes from a middle-aged woman who had recovered from COVID-19.

This clone came up a few times. This chain joins TRBV5-3 and TRBJ2-7; the match to TRBD1 covers 9 bases. TRBV5-3 qualifies as an ORF whose function is uncertain. Trimming removed 4 bases from V and 5 bases from J; junction bases left unmatched: 7. This CDR3 region has 14 residues. CDR3 loop: CARSQDRGKDEQYF. In DNA form, the CDR3 reads TGTGCCAGAAGCCAGGACAGGGGAAAGGACGAGCAGTACTTC.

The chain has TRBV13 and TRBJ1-1; D not resolved. The length of the CDR3 is 13 residues. The germline V gene has CDR1 PRHDT and CDR2 FYEKMQ (reference sequence). V lost 7 bases and J 1 base, leaving 10 bases between the germline ends. The CDR3 protein is CASTMPGNTEAFF. CDR3 nucleotide sequence: TGTGCCAGCACCATGCCGGGGAACACTGAAGCTTTCTTT.

The V and J genes are TRBV9 and TRBJ2-2, with D unresolved. Trimming pared 4 bases from V and 2 bases from J, leaving 3 bases between. Germline V CDR1 and CDR2: SGDLS, YYNGEE. This CDR3 is 12 amino acids long. The CDR3 region has the DNA TGTGCCAGCAGCCCAAACACCGGGGAGCTGTTTTTT. Its translation is CASSPNTGELFF.

The chain combines TRBV5-8 with TRBJ1-5, with no clear D. Between the trimmed V and J ends, which lost 2 bases and 2 bases, there was a span of 8 bases. CDR1 and CDR2 from the germline V gene are SGHTS and YDEGEE. The CDR3 consists of 14 residues. CDR3 coding DNA: TGTGCCAGCAGCTTACCCCGGGGCAATCAGCCCCAGCATTTT. Its translation is CASSLPRGNQPQHF. Complete variable domain (other parts from reference TRBV5-8 and TRBJ1-5): EAGVTQSPTHLIKTRGQQATLRCSPISGHTSVYWYQQALGLGLQFLLWYDEGEERNRGNFPPRFSGRQFPNYSSELNVNALELEDSALYLCASSLPRGNQPQHFGDGTRLSIL.

This chain connects TRBV27 to TRBJ2-1; 12 bases line up with TRBD2. Germline V gene sequence: CDR1 MNHEY, CDR2 SMNVEV (reference sequence). The CDR3 totals 19 residues. J was trimmed by 5 bases and V by 4 bases; bases with no gene match: 15. CDR3 region: CASSYHRDPGLAGNNEQFF. CDR3 bases: TGTGCCAGCAGTTATCACAGGGACCCCGGACTAGCGGGAAACAATGAGCAGTTCTTC.

Worth noting for this clone: Within the sample, other DNA sequences also encode this same CDR3. The rearrangement links TRBV2 to TRBJ2-1; 9 nucleotides line up with TRBD2. This CDR3 spans 15 amino acids. V lost 5 bases and J lost 1; bases outside the gene matches: 3. CDR1 and CDR2 from the germline V gene are SNHLY and FYNNEI. The CDR3 sequence: CASSFSGGSYNEQFF. In DNA, the CDR3 is TGTGCCAGCAGTTTTAGCGGGGGTTCCTACAATGAGCAGTTCTTC.

The CDR3 DNA sequence: TGTGCCAGCGCAGACTTGGGTGGCGAGCAGTACTTC. Translating it yields CASADLGGEQYF. The V call is TRBV27, the J call TRBJ2-7; D gene ambiguous. The germline CDR1 and CDR2 sequences are MNHEY and SMNVEV (reference sequence). The CDR3 is made up of 12 amino acids. Trimming left V 8 bases short and J 6 bases short, with 14 bases between.

This chain joins TRBV30 and TRBJ2-7; 7 bases agree with TRBD1. Per the germline V gene, CDR1 is GTSNPN and CDR2 is SVGIG (reference sequence). The V segment lost 1 base and the J segment 3 bases; nucleotides outside the gene matches: 3. The CDR3 is made up of 13 amino acids. The CDR3 DNA reads TGTGCCTGGAGTGCGGGACAGCTCTACGAGCAGTACTTC. Its translation: CAWSAGQLYEQYF.

This chain links TRBV3-1 (or the pseudogene TRBV3-2) with TRBJ2-5, with D perhaps matching TRBD2 (7 bases). The V end lost 8 bases, the J end lost 4 bases, and 17 bases lay between the germline ends. The V gene's germline CDR1 is LGHDT and CDR2 YNNKEL (reference sequence). The CDR3 is 14 residues long. CDR3 protein: CASYGQGRGETQYF. The CDR3 DNA is TGTGCCAGCTACGGGCAGGGGAGGGGAGAGACCCAGTACTTC.

The chain joins TRBV4-1 to TRBJ2-2, with a possible D match to TRBD1 (5 bases). Deletions cut 2 bases from V and 6 bases from J, with 25 bases between. Germline-derived CDR1 and CDR2 are MGHRA and YSYEKL. CDR3 length: 19 amino acids. The CDR3, as DNA: TGCGCCAGCAGCCAAAAAGGGGTAGGCCTCTCAATGTCTCCCGGGGAGCTGTTTTTT. This sequence encodes CASSQKGVGLSMSPGELFF.

The chain employs TRBV19 and TRBJ2-3; the match to TRBD2 covers 13 bases. The V and J ends lost 6 bases and 6 bases, in that order; junction bases with no gene match: 3. The length of the CDR3 is 14 residues. CDR1 LNHDA and CDR2 SQIVND come from the germline V gene (reference sequence). CDR3 loop: CASRRTSGSDTQYF. In DNA form, the CDR3 reads TGTGCCAGTAGGAGGACTAGCGGGAGTGATACGCAGTATTTT.

The chain links TRBV6-1 to TRBJ1-1; D is possibly TRBD1 (6 bases). This CDR3 has 17 amino acids. Per the germline V gene, CDR1 is MNHNS and CDR2 is SASEGT. The ends were cut back, 2 bases at V and 0 bases at J, with 16 bases in the middle. The CDR3 protein is CASSENHEDSLNTEAFF. CDR3 nucleotide sequence: TGTGCCAGCAGTGAAAATCATGAGGACAGCCTGAACACTGAAGCTTTCTTT.

The chain combines TRBV19 with TRBJ1-1; D remains unclear. The germline CDR1 and CDR2 sequences are LNHDA and SQIVND (reference sequence). The germline V and J ends were trimmed by 5 bases and 2 bases, with 12 bases remaining between them. The CDR3 spans 14 residues. The DNA for the CDR3 is TGTGCCAGTAGTGATCCGGGTAAAAACACTGAAGCTTTCTTT. It codes for CASSDPGKNTEAFF.

This chain uses TRBV27 with TRBJ2-7; 7 nucleotides match TRBD1. This CDR3 region has 14 residues. V shed 5 bases and J 4 bases; nucleotides not matched to a gene: 8. CDR1 and CDR2 from the germline V gene are MNHEY and SMNVEV (reference sequence). The CDR3 protein is CASSIDPQGYEQYF. The CDR3 DNA reads as TGTGCCAGCAGTATTGACCCACAGGGGTACGAGCAGTACTTC.